These 8 T cell receptor beta chains were all obtained from the same sample, sequenced in a study of blood T cell repertoires in COVID-19. Method: immunoSEQ multiplex PCR; TCRdb's copy keeps in-frame clones and lacks some. The sample yields approximately 88,000 clones, around 85% seen once. Sequencing input: peripheral blood. Receptors originate from a woman aged 65 to 85 with acute or convalescent COVID-19.

This chain joins TRBV20-1 and TRBJ1-5; D unresolved. Deletions cut 3 bases from V and 3 bases from J, with 18 bases between. CDR1 DFQATT and CDR2 SNEGSKA come from the germline V gene (reference sequence). This CDR3 has 16 residues. This chain's CDR3 is CSASQRRRGYNQPQHF. The CDR3 bases are TGCAGTGCTAGTCAAAGGAGGCGAGGCTACAATCAGCCCCAGCATTTT.

V gene TRBV11-2 combines with J gene TRBJ2-4, with 9 nucleotides matching TRBD1. The J segment lost 8 bases and the V segment lost 5 bases, leaving 7 bases of the junction unmatched. Germline lookup yields CDR1 SGHAT and CDR2 FQNNGV. The CDR3 has 14 amino acids. CDR3 DNA sequence: TGTGCCAGCAGCCGAACAGGGGGCTGGGACATTCAGTACTTC. Translated: CASSRTGGWDIQYF.

Only a few counts were recorded for this clone. The CDR3 DNA reads as TGTGCCAGTAGTATCATAAAGGGACAGGGGATGTCTGGGGCCAACGTCCTGACTTTC. Translated: CASSIIKGQGMSGANVLTF. The rearrangement links TRBV19 to TRBJ2-6, with 10 bases identical to TRBD1. J gave up 1 base and V 3 bases, and 9 bases lay outside the gene matches. CDR1 is LNHDA, CDR2 SQIVND, per germline (reference sequence). This CDR3 comprises 19 residues.

The chain employs TRBV11-2 and TRBJ1-5, with D tentatively TRBD1 (5 bases). The CDR3 extends over 15 amino acids. Germline CDR1 is SGHAT and CDR2 is FQNNGV. Trimming pared 1 base from V and 6 bases from J, leaving 13 bases between. The CDR3 protein is CASSLVEGDRQPQHF. CDR3 coding DNA: TGTGCCAGCAGCTTAGTGGAAGGGGATCGTCAGCCCCAGCATTTT.

CDR3 in DNA: TGTGCCAGTAGTTACCGGGACAGGGATACGTATGGCTACACCTTC. It encodes CASSYRDRDTYGYTF. This chain links TRBV19 with TRBJ1-2, with 9 nucleotides matching TRBD1. CDR1 is LNHDA, CDR2 SQIVND, per germline (reference sequence). V dropped 5 bases and J dropped 5; count of bases not matched to a gene: 9. The CDR3 covers 15 residues.

The chain is built from TRBV5-8 and TRBJ2-5; D is undetermined. This CDR3 contains 11 residues. V was cut by 2 bases and J by 5 bases, with 4 bases left in between. Per germline, CDR1 SGHTS and CDR2 YDEGEE. CDR3 nucleotide sequence: TGTGCCAGCAGCTTTCTGGAGACCCAGTACTTC. It codes for CASSFLETQYF.

In its sample, this clone was seen a few times. The gene calls are TRBV5-6 and TRBJ1-2; 7 nucleotides agree with TRBD1. CDR3 length: 14 amino acids. Per the germline V gene, CDR1 is SGHDT and CDR2 is YYEEEE. The V gene end was trimmed by 2 bases and the J gene end by 8 bases; junction bases not matched to a gene: 9. The CDR3 sequence: CASSFGTAGGGYTF. CDR3 nucleotides: TGTGCCAGCAGCTTCGGGACAGCCGGTGGGGGCTACACCTTC.

V is TRBV29-1 and J is TRBJ1-2; 7 bases agree with TRBD1. V shed 5 bases and J 6 bases; nucleotides not matched to a gene: 9. CDR3 length equals 13 residues. Per the germline V gene, CDR1 is SQVTM and CDR2 is ANQGSEA. The CDR3 region has the DNA TGCAGCGTTAAGACAGGGTATTTCGATGGCTACACCTTC. Residues: CSVKTGYFDGYTF.